This T cell receptor (beta chain) derives from a study of T cells in narcolepsy. Looked up from germline, CDR1 is MNHNS and CDR2 is SASEGT. Trimming removed 7 bases from V and 8 bases from J; junction bases left unmatched: 12. This CDR3 has 14 residues. Overall study results and limits: Reportedly, autoreactive clonotypes were serially detected in patients' blood but not controls'.

About this clone: Its antigen is currently unknown.

The repertoire was sequenced with immunoSEQ multiplex PCR; TCRdb's copy has only in-frame clones and lacks some. The sample contains 25,000 to 40,000 clones, 85% to 90% of which appear only once. The chain links TRBV6-1 to TRBJ2-3, with 7 positions matching TRBD2. The TCR comes from a human donor with narcolepsy. Sequencing was performed on CD45RA- memory CD4+ T cells from PBMCs. CDR3 residues: CASTLGEGIGTQYF. The CDR3 nucleotides are TGTGCCAGCACCCTAGGGGAGGGGATCGGTACGCAGTATTTT.